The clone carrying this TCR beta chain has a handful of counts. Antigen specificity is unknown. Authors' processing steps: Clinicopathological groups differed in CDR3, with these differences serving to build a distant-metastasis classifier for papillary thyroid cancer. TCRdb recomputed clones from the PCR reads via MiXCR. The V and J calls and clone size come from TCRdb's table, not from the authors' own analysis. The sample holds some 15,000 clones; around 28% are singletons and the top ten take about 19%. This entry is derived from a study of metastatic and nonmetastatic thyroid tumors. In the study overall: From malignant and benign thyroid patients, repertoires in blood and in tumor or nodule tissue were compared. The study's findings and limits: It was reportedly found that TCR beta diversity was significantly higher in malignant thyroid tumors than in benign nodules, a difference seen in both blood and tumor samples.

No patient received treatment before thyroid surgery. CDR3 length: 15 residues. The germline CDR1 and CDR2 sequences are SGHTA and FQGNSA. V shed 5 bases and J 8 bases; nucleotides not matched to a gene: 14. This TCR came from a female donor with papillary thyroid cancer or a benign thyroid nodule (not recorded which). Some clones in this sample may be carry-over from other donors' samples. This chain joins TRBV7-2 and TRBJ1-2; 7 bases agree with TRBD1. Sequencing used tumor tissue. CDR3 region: CASSTRDSILSGYTF. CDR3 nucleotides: TGTGCCAGCAGCACCCGGGACAGTATACTTTCGGGCTACACCTTC.